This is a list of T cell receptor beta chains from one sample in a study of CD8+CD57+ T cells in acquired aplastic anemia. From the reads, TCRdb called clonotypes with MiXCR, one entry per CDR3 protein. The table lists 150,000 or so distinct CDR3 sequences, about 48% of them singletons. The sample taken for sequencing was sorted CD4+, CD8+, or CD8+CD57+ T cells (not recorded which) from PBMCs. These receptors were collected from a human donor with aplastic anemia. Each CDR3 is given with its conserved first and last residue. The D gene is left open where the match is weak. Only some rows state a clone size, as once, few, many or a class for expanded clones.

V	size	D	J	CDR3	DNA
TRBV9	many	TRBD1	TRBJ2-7	CASSGPRDRGYEQYF	TGTGCCAGCAGCGGGCCCCGGGACAGGGGTTACGAGCAGTACTTC
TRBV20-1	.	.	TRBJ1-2	CSASETGDYGYTF	TGCAGTGCTAGCGAAACAGGAGACTATGGCTACACCTTC
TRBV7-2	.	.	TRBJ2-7	CASSSGTVEQYF	TGTGCCAGCAGCTCCGGGACGGTCGAGCAGTACTTC
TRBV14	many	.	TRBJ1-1	CASSPPLETEAFF	TGTGCCAGCAGCCCCCCGCTTGAGACTGAAGCTTTCTTT
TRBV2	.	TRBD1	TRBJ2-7	CASSEQGATPYEQYF	TGTGCCAGCAGTGAACAGGGGGCGACCCCCTACGAGCAGTACTTC
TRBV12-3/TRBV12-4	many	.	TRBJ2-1	CASSSRRGPPHNEQFF	TGTGCCAGCAGTTCTAGAAGGGGCCCCCCCCACAATGAGCAGTTCTTC
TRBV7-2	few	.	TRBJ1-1	CASSLAGRDTEAFF	TGTGCCAGCAGCTTAGCCGGGAGGGACACTGAAGCTTTCTTT
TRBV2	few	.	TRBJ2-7	CASSDLPYEQYF	TGTGCCAGCAGTGATCTTCCCTACGAGCAGTACTTC
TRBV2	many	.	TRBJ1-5	CASSEWRIDSNQPQHF	TGTGCCAGCAGTGAATGGCGCATAGATAGCAATCAGCCCCAGCATTTT
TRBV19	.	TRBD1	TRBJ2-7	CASSMDWTGIYEQYF	TGTGCCAGTAGTATGGATTGGACAGGGATCTACGAGCAGTACTTC
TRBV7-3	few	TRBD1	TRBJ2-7	CASSQHLTGDRSYEQYF	TGTGCCAGCAGCCAACACTTGACAGGGGACCGCTCCTACGAGCAGTACTTC
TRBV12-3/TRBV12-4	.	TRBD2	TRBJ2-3	CASSIGTSGGLDTQYF	TGTGCCAGCAGTATCGGGACTAGCGGGGGGTTGGATACGCAGTATTTT
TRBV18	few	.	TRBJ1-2	CASSPPDLGDGYTF	TGTGCCAGCTCACCACCGGATTTAGGGGACGGCTACACCTTC
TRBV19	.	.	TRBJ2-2	CASSIRVNTGELFF	TGTGCCAGTAGTATTAGGGTAAACACCGGGGAGCTGTTTTTT
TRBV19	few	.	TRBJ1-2	CASIGRRGYTF	TGTGCCAGTATCGGCAGACGTGGCTACACCTTC
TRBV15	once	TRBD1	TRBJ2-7	CATSRDRGQEQYF	TGTGCCACCAGCAGGGACAGGGGACAGGAGCAGTACTTC
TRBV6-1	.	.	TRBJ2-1	CASSAAGPGNEQFF	TGTGCCAGCAGTGCGGCGGGGCCGGGGAATGAGCAGTTCTTC
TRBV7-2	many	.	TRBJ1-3	CASREWGTGNTIYF	TGTGCCAGCAGGGAATGGGGGACTGGAAACACCATATATTTT
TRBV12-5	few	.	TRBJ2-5	CASGLDRKTQYF	TGTGCTAGTGGTTTGGACAGAAAGACCCAGTACTTC
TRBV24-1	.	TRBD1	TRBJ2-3	CATSDPHGTGYWNTQYF	TGTGCCACCAGTGATCCACACGGGACAGGGTATTGGAATACGCAGTATTTT
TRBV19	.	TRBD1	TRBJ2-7	CASSIWTGDHYEQYF	TGTGCCAGTAGTATATGGACAGGGGACCACTACGAGCAGTACTTC
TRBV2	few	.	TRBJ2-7	CATQLTPGREYF	TGTGCCACCCAGTTGACACCCGGGCGGGAGTACTTC
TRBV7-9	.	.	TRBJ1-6	CASSLEGGPLHF	TGTGCCAGCAGCTTAGAGGGAGGACCCCTCCACTTT
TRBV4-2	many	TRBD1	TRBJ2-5	CASSRPTGEYGETQYF	TGTGCCAGCAGCCGCCCTACAGGGGAGTATGGGGAGACCCAGTACTTC
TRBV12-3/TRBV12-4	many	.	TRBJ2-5	CASSLAGDLKETQYF	TGTGCCAGCAGTTTAGCCGGGGACCTGAAAGAGACCCAGTACTTC
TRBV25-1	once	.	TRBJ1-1	CASSVGLSNTEAFF	TGTGCCAGCTCAGTCGGTCTTTCAAACACTGAAGCTTTCTTT
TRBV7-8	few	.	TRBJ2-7	CASSRGTEQYF	TGTGCCAGCAGCCGTGGGACAGAGCAGTACTTC
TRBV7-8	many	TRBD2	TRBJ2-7	CASSFAASGSSYEQYF	TGTGCCAGCAGCTTCGCCGCTAGCGGGTCCTCCTACGAGCAGTACTTC
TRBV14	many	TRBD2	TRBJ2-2	CASSQRTSGGSNTGELFF	TGTGCCAGCAGCCAGAGGACTAGCGGGGGGTCGAACACCGGGGAGCTGTTTTTT
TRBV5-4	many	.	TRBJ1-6	CASSHDIDYNSPLHF	TGTGCCAGCAGTCATGACATAGACTATAATTCACCCCTCCACTTT
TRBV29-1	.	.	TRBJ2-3	CSVEDLMGGTQYF	TGCAGCGTTGAAGATCTTATGGGGGGAACGCAGTATTTT
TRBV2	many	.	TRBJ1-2	CASRPPRGYTF	TGTGCCTCCCGGCCCCCCAGAGGCTACACCTTC
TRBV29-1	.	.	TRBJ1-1	CSARSTRASTEAFF	TGCAGCGCTCGATCAACCCGGGCGAGCACTGAAGCTTTCTTT
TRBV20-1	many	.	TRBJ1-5	CSARGDRNQPQHF	TGCAGTGCTAGAGGCGACCGGAATCAGCCCCAGCATTTT
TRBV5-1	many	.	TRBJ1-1	CASSLQSPATEAFF	TGCGCCAGCAGCTTGCAGTCTCCGGCCACTGAAGCTTTCTTT
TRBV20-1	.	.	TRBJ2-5	CSALAGKETQYF	TGCAGTGCTCTGGCGGGGAAAGAGACCCAGTACTTC
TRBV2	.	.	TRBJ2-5	CASSEGQGPSRSQYF	TGTGCCAGCAGTGAAGGCCAGGGACCCTCAAGGTCCCAGTACTTC
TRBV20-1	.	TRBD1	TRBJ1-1	CSASRDRENTEAFF	TGCAGTGCTAGTAGGGACAGGGAGAACACTGAAGCTTTCTTT
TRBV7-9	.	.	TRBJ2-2	CATQGCANTGELFF	TGTGCCACCCAGGGCTGTGCGAACACCGGGGAGCTGTTTTTT
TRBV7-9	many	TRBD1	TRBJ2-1	CASSPRDRGGNEQFF	TGTGCCAGCAGCCCCCGGGACAGGGGGGGCAATGAGCAGTTCTTC
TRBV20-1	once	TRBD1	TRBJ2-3	CSARDAGQGRGTQYF	TGCAGTGCTAGAGATGCGGGACAGGGACGCGGTACGCAGTATTTT
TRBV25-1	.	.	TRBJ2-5	CASRTTGRGGQTQYF	TGTGCCAGCAGGACGACAGGGAGGGGCGGGCAGACCCAGTACTTC
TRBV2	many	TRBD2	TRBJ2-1	CASSETGTSSEQFF	TGTGCCAGCAGTGAAACCGGGACTAGCAGTGAGCAGTTCTTC
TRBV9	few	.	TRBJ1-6	CASSVGGGSPLHF	TGTGCCAGCAGCGTAGGCGGCGGTTCACCCCTCCACTTT
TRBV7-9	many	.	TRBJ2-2	CASSTPRISGELFF	TGTGCCAGCAGCACCCCTCGGATCTCCGGGGAGCTGTTTTTT
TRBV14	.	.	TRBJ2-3	CASSLLSDGGTQYF	TGTGCCAGCAGCTTACTATCGGATGGTGGTACGCAGTATTTT